The source of this T cell receptor (beta chain) is a study of T cells after yellow fever vaccination. TCRdb recomputed calls from the 5' RACE reads with MiXCR, one row per CDR3 protein. The table has 400,000 or so distinct CDR3 sequences, roughly a sixth seen once. This clonotype has ten or more counts. Per the germline V gene, CDR1 is SQVTM and CDR2 is ANQGSEA. The V end was cut by 3 bases, the J end by 7 bases, with 4 bases between. The CDR3 is 9 amino acids. The clonotype was recovered from a man younger than 35 who received the YFV17D yellow fever vaccine. This chain joins TRBV29-1 and TRBJ2-7, with D unresolved. Sequencing was performed on PBMCs, taken before the yellow fever booster vaccination. In DNA, the CDR3 is TGCAGCGTTGATGGGGAGCAGTACGTC. This gives the protein CSVDGEQYV.